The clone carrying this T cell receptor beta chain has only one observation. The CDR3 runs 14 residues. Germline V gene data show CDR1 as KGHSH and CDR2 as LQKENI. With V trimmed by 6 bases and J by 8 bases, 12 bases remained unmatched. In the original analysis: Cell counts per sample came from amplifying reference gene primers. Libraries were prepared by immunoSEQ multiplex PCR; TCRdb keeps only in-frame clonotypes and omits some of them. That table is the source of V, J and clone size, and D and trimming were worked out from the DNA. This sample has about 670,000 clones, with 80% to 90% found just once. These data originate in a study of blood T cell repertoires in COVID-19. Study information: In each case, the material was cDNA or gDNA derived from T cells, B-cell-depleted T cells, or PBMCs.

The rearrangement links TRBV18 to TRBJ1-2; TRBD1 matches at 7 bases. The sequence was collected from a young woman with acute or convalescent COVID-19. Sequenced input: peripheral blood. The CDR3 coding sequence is TGTGCCAGCTCGCCCGACGGAGACAGGGAAGGCTACACCTTC. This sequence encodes CASSPDGDREGYTF. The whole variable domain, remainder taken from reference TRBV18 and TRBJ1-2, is NAGVMQNPRHLVRRRGQEARLRCSPMKGHSHVYWYRQLPEEGLKFMVYLQKENIIDESGMPKERFSAEFPKEGPSILRIQQVVRGDSAAYFCASSPDGDREGYTFGSGTRLTVV.